This T cell receptor beta chain was profiled in a study of tumor and adjacent non-tumor tissue in lung cancer. V lost 6 bases, J lost 7 bases, and 12 bases lay in between. CDR1 and CDR2 (germline): SQVTM, ANQGSEA. The CDR3 length is 12 residues. RNA was extracted from bulk tissue without any cell sorting. More than 3 cm separated this lung sample from the edge of the tumor. Newly diagnosed lung cancer patients had thoracic surgery in China, August–November 2014, without prior chemotherapy. Three rounds of nested PCR, following a modified ARM-PCR protocol, produced the TCRbeta library. Using its own MiXCR run on the multiplex PCR reads, TCRdb lists one record per CDR3 protein. The data show 50,000 or so distinct CDR3 sequences, about 70% seen once. Of note for this clonotype: The conserved phenylalanine or tryptophan is not found at the CDR3 terminus, so this likely reflects a read error.

The source material was distant non-tumor lung tissue. This clonotype originated in an older woman with non-small cell lung cancer. V is TRBV29-1 and J is TRBJ2-2; D not resolved. This CDR3 is CSVVTGGGELFY. In DNA form, the CDR3 reads TGCAGCGTAGTGACGGGTGGCGGGGAGCTGTTTTAT.